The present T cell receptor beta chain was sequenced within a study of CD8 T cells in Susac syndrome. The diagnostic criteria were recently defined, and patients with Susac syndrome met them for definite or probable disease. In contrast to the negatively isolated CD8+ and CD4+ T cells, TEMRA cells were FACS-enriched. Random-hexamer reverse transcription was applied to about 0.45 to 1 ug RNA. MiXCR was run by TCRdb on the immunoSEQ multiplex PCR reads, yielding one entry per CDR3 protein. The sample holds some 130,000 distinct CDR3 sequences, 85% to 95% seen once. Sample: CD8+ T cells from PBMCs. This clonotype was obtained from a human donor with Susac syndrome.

The CDR3 region is CASSLTGQGGYEQYF. In nucleotides, the CDR3 is TGTGCCAGCAGTTTAACTGGACAGGGGGGCTACGAGCAGTACTTC. V is TRBV12-3 or TRBV12-4 and J is TRBJ2-7; 10 nucleotides align to TRBD1. The CDR3 has 15 residues. J lost 3 bases, V lost 2 bases, and 4 bases had no gene match.